Listed below are T cell receptor beta chains from one sample, sequenced in a study of blood T cells in healthy people across ages. Via MiXCR, TCRdb re-called the 5' RACE reads, giving one row per CDR3 protein. Found here are roughly 1,000,000 distinct CDR3 sequences, around 25% of them singletons; the top ten hold less than 0.75%. These data also formed part of another study, on T cells of mothers and their children.

The sample taken for sequencing was blood. These receptors originate from a girl aged 2 to 9 in good health. The CDR3 runs from the conserved cysteine through the conserved F or W. D genes are given only for firm matches. Some rows mark clone size as missing; the rest say once, few, many or name a class of expanded clone.

CDR3: CASSLRLSGQGYPLHF
DNA: TGTGCCAGCAGTTTAAGGCTTTCGGGACAGGGGTACCCCCTCCACTTT
size: NA
V: TRBV27
length: 16
J: TRBJ1-6
D: TRBD1

CDR3: CASSTLGASNQPQHF
DNA: TGTGCCAGCAGTACCTTAGGGGCGAGCAATCAGCCCCAGCATTTT
size: NA
V: TRBV6-1
length: 15
J: TRBJ1-5
D: NA

CDR3: CASSDPESGSYNSPLHF
DNA: TGTGCCAGCAGTGACCCTGAATCGGGCTCCTATAATTCACCCCTCCACTTT
size: NA
V: TRBV25-1
length: 17
J: TRBJ1-6
D: NA

CDR3: CARSQDLAGTFSEQFF
DNA: TGTGCCCGCAGCCAGGATTTAGCGGGTACATTCAGTGAGCAGTTCTTC
size: NA
V: TRBV5-6
length: 16
J: TRBJ2-1
D: TRBD2

CDR3: CASSFPLSGRTDTQYF
DNA: TGTGCCAGCAGCTTCCCTCTTAGCGGGCGCACAGATACGCAGTATTTT
size: few
V: TRBV13
length: 16
J: TRBJ2-3
D: TRBD2

CDR3: CASSRWTDTDTQYF
DNA: TGTGCCAGCAGTAGATGGACAGACACAGATACGCAGTATTTT
size: many
V: TRBV9
length: 14
J: TRBJ2-3
D: NA

CDR3: CASSLDREGSPLHF
DNA: TGCGCCAGCAGCCTCGACAGGGAGGGTTCACCCCTCCACTTT
size: few
V: TRBV5-1
length: 14
J: TRBJ1-6
D: TRBD1

CDR3: CASSIQRGTEAFF
DNA: TGTGCCAGTAGTATTCAGCGAGGGACTGAAGCTTTCTTT
size: NA
V: TRBV19
length: 13
J: TRBJ1-1
D: NA

CDR3: CSVLTWRETQYF
DNA: TGCAGCGTGCTCACCTGGCGGGAGACCCAGTACTTC
size: NA
V: TRBV29-1
length: 12
J: TRBJ2-5
D: NA

CDR3: CSVPTGEGSYNEQFF
DNA: TGCAGCGTCCCGACAGGGGAAGGGTCCTACAATGAGCAGTTCTTC
size: NA
V: TRBV29-1
length: 15
J: TRBJ2-1
D: TRBD1

CDR3: CASSQVRGETQYF
DNA: TGCGCCAGCAGCCAAGTCAGGGGAGAGACCCAGTACTTC
size: many
V: TRBV4-1
length: 13
J: TRBJ2-5
D: NA

CDR3: CASSLLGGPFHGYTF
DNA: TGTGCCAGCAGCCTCTTGGGGGGCCCCTTCCATGGCTACACCTTC
size: few
V: TRBV3-1
length: 15
J: TRBJ1-2
D: NA

CDR3: CSARPGRLSYEQYF
DNA: TGCAGCGCCCGACCGGGACGGCTTTCCTACGAGCAGTACTTC
size: NA
V: TRBV29-1
length: 14
J: TRBJ2-7
D: NA

CDR3: CASSLETSGWGETQYF
DNA: TGCGCCAGCAGCTTGGAGACTAGCGGGTGGGGAGAGACCCAGTACTTC
size: few
V: TRBV5-1
length: 16
J: TRBJ2-5
D: TRBD2

CDR3: CSASSGGLNEQFF
DNA: TGCAGTGCTAGTAGCGGGGGGCTTAATGAGCAGTTCTTC
size: NA
V: TRBV20-1
length: 13
J: TRBJ2-1
D: TRBD2

CDR3: CASSSTSGQTPTDTQYF
DNA: TGTGCCAGCAGTTCAACCTCCGGACAGACACCCACAGATACGCAGTATTTT
size: NA
V: TRBV28
length: 17
J: TRBJ2-3
D: NA

CDR3: CASIGVTSTDTQYF
DNA: TGTGCCAGCATCGGAGTTACTAGCACAGATACGCAGTATTTT
size: few
V: TRBV7-9
length: 14
J: TRBJ2-3
D: NA

CDR3: CAISESRTGTTNEKLFF
DNA: TGTGCCATCAGTGAGTCGCGAACAGGGACAACTAATGAAAAACTGTTTTTT
size: NA
V: TRBV10-3
length: 17
J: TRBJ1-4
D: NA

CDR3: CASRRVQETQYF
DNA: TGTGCCAGCAGGCGCGTCCAAGAGACCCAGTACTTC
size: NA
V: TRBV12-3/TRBV12-4
length: 12
J: TRBJ2-5
D: NA

CDR3: CASSSLNGEKLFF
DNA: TGCGCCAGCAGCAGCCTTAATGGGGAAAAACTGTTTTTT
size: NA
V: TRBV5-1
length: 13
J: TRBJ1-4
D: NA

CDR3: CASSSTGRRDADTQYF
DNA: TGTGCCAGCAGCTCAACAGGACGCCGGGACGCGGATACGCAGTATTTT
size: NA
V: TRBV7-9
length: 16
J: TRBJ2-3
D: NA

CDR3: CATSDPRGAGETQYF
DNA: TGTGCCACCAGTGACCCCCGGGGGGCGGGTGAGACCCAGTACTTC
size: few
V: TRBV24-1
length: 15
J: TRBJ2-5
D: NA

CDR3: CATKIQGPYEQYF
DNA: TGTGCCACCAAGATACAGGGACCCTACGAGCAGTACTTC
size: few
V: TRBV28
length: 13
J: TRBJ2-7
D: NA

CDR3: CASSKLRDLAGYEQYF
DNA: TGTGCCAGCAGTAAACTCCGGGACCTGGCAGGTTATGAGCAGTACTTC
size: NA
V: TRBV2
length: 16
J: TRBJ2-5
D: NA

CDR3: CASSDHGDTQYF
DNA: TGCGCCAGCAGCGATCACGGAGATACGCAGTATTTT
size: few
V: TRBV4-3
length: 12
J: TRBJ2-3
D: NA

CDR3: CASSPSGGNYEQYF
DNA: TGTGCCAGCAGCCCTAGCGGGGGTAACTACGAGCAGTACTTC
size: few
V: TRBV6-2/TRBV6-3
length: 14
J: TRBJ2-7
D: TRBD2

CDR3: CASSQGLAYTDTQYF
DNA: TGCGCCAGCAGCCAAGGACTAGCGTACACAGATACGCAGTATTTT
size: NA
V: TRBV4-3
length: 15
J: TRBJ2-3
D: TRBD2

CDR3: CASSSTEDRIYNEQFF
DNA: TGCGCCAGCAGCTCTACCGAAGACAGGATATACAATGAGCAGTTCTTC
size: NA
V: TRBV5-1
length: 16
J: TRBJ2-1
D: NA

CDR3: CASSLPGTYEQYF
DNA: TGTGCCAGCAGCTTACCCGGAACCTACGAGCAGTACTTC
size: many
V: TRBV7-6
length: 13
J: TRBJ2-7
D: NA

CDR3: CSASSVTGPYEQYF
DNA: TGTAGTGCTAGTTCTGTGACAGGGCCCTACGAGCAGTACTTC
size: NA
V: TRBV20-1
length: 14
J: TRBJ2-7
D: TRBD1

CDR3: CASSPQGAGSQPQHF
DNA: TGTGCCAGCAGCCCACAGGGGGCAGGGAGTCAGCCCCAGCATTTT
size: few
V: TRBV7-9
length: 15
J: TRBJ1-5
D: TRBD1

CDR3: CSALTGANEKLFF
DNA: TGCAGTGCCTTAACAGGGGCTAATGAAAAACTGTTTTTT
size: NA
V: TRBV20-1
length: 13
J: TRBJ1-4
D: TRBD1

CDR3: CASSPGRETLTGELFF
DNA: TGTGCCAGCAGCCCGGGGAGGGAGACACTCACCGGGGAGCTGTTTTTT
size: few
V: TRBV5-4
length: 16
J: TRBJ2-2
D: TRBD2

CDR3: CASTTDQETQYF
DNA: TGTGCCAGCACTACAGATCAAGAGACCCAGTACTTC
size: few
V: TRBV6-1
length: 12
J: TRBJ2-5
D: NA

CDR3: CSARAGAVYEQYF
DNA: TGCAGTGCTAGAGCAGGGGCGGTCTACGAGCAGTACTTC
size: NA
V: TRBV20-1
length: 13
J: TRBJ2-7
D: NA

CDR3: CASSPQGKAGELFF
DNA: TGTGCCAGCAGCCCACAGGGGAAAGCCGGGGAGCTGTTTTTT
size: NA
V: TRBV7-8
length: 14
J: TRBJ2-2
D: TRBD1

CDR3: CASSLDPGPVSGYTF
DNA: TGTGCCAGCAGCTTGGATCCGGGGCCGGTATCTGGCTACACCTTC
size: NA
V: TRBV5-4
length: 15
J: TRBJ1-2
D: NA

CDR3: CASSYSSGYNEQFF
DNA: TGTGCCAGCAGTTACTCGAGCGGATACAATGAGCAGTTCTTC
size: many
V: TRBV6-5
length: 14
J: TRBJ2-1
D: NA

CDR3: CASSQEAGGITDTQYF
DNA: TGTGCCAGCAGCCAAGAGGCAGGGGGAATCACAGATACGCAGTATTTT
size: few
V: TRBV4-2
length: 16
J: TRBJ2-3
D: TRBD1

CDR3: CASSWDRPWGTEAFF
DNA: TGCGCCAGCAGCTGGGACAGGCCCTGGGGCACTGAAGCTTTCTTT
size: NA
V: TRBV5-1
length: 15
J: TRBJ1-1
D: TRBD1

CDR3: CASSLASGYGYTF
DNA: TGTGCCAGCAGCTTGGCCTCCGGGTATGGCTACACCTTC
size: few
V: TRBV5-6
length: 13
J: TRBJ1-2
D: NA

CDR3: CASSFSQGETQYF
DNA: TGTGCCAGCAGCTTCTCACAGGGAGAGACCCAGTACTTC
size: few
V: TRBV7-9
length: 13
J: TRBJ2-5
D: NA